Listed here are 26 T cell receptor beta chains from one sample, sequenced in a study of OX40 agonist ivuxolimab in advanced cancers. Produced via immunoSEQ multiplex PCR; TCRdb's table is partial and in-frame only. The sample carries roughly 120,000 clones, around 92% recorded once. Here the sequenced sample was CD4+ or CD8+ T cells sorted from blood, taken in a trial of the OX40 agonist ivuxolimab. The receptors were sampled from an adult with an advanced solid tumor such as melanoma, head and neck, liver or kidney cancer.

A single count supports this clone. The rearrangement joins TRBV7-2 to TRBJ2-5; D is unresolved. From germline, CDR1 is SGHTA and CDR2 FQGNSA. The CDR3 contains 13 residues. V was shortened by 3 bases and J by 2 bases, with 7 bases between the two germline ends. Written as DNA, the CDR3 is TGTGCCAGCAGCTTGCTATTTCAAGAGACCCAGTACTTC. Encoded protein: CASSLLFQETQYF.

This clone was counted once. This chain uses TRBV14 with TRBJ2-1; 11 bases line up with TRBD2. Trimming at V came to 4 bases and at J to 7 bases, leaving 15 bases not matched to a gene. This CDR3 is 18 amino acids long. Germline V gene sequence: CDR1 SGHDN, CDR2 FVKESK. This chain's CDR3 is CASSPWPELASGRNEQFF. Written as DNA, the CDR3 is TGTGCCAGCAGCCCCTGGCCCGAGTTGGCTAGCGGGAGGAATGAGCAGTTCTTC.

The rearrangement uses TRBV7-9 and TRBJ2-7, with 16 bases identical to TRBD2. Germline values: CDR1 SEHNR, CDR2 FQNEAQ (reference sequence). This CDR3 has 17 amino acids. J gave up 4 bases and V 4 bases, and 7 bases lay outside the gene matches. The CDR3 sequence is CASSSPGLAGGRYEQYF. The CDR3 DNA follows: TGTGCCAGCAGCTCCCCGGGACTAGCGGGAGGGCGGTACGAGCAGTACTTC.

The rearrangement uses TRBV7-8 and TRBJ1-2; TRBD1 matches 10 bases. The germline CDR1 and CDR2 sequences are SGHVS and FQNEAQ. The junction had 3 bases not matched to a gene; V was cut back by 5 bases and J by 6 bases. The CDR3 loop spans 13 amino acids. The CDR3 is CASSDGTGDGYTF. The CDR3 region has the DNA TGTGCCAGCAGCGACGGGACAGGGGATGGCTACACCTTC.

The genes are TRBV5-3 and TRBJ1-5; no firm D call. TRBV5-3 is an ORF; its function is uncertain. The CDR3 sequence is 14 residues long. The ends were cut back, 4 bases at V and 2 bases at J, with 10 bases in the middle. The CDR3 here is CARSPPNCNQPQHF. DNA for the CDR3: TGTGCCAGAAGCCCCCCAAACTGCAATCAGCCCCAGCATTTT.

The chain combines TRBV6-6 with TRBJ2-7; D uncertain. CDR1 is MNHNY and CDR2 is SVGAGI in the germline V gene (reference sequence). The CDR3 contains 13 residues. Trimming pared 6 bases from V and 3 bases from J, leaving 12 bases between. The CDR3 sequence: CASSGTPGYEQYF. CDR3 DNA sequence: TGTGCCAGCAGCGGAACCCCAGGCTACGAGCAGTACTTC.

A remark on this clone: The DNA is left out, because the CDR3 cannot be placed on it with certainty; the CDR3 is given as TCRdb lists it. The J gene is TRBJ1-2, the V gene TRBV28; TRBD1, the D gene given by the table, was not confirmed from the DNA. The length of the CDR3 is 13 amino acids, counting both ends. Germline V gives CDR1 MDHEN, CDR2 SYDVKM. The CDR3: CASSFGTGATDTF.

This chain links TRBV19 with TRBJ1-1; D gene ambiguous. V was shortened by 7 bases and J by 1 base, with 16 bases between the two germline ends. The CDR3 sequence is 15 residues long. Germline V gene sequence: CDR1 LNHDA, CDR2 SQIVND (reference sequence). The DNA for the CDR3 is TGTGCCAGTAATGGTGTGGTGAGCCGGAACACTGAAGCTTTCTTT. This gives the protein CASNGVVSRNTEAFF.

This chain connects TRBV5-1 to TRBJ2-7, with TRBD1 matching over 7 bases. J gave up 7 bases and V 7 bases, and 14 bases lay outside the gene matches. The CDR3 is 14 residues long. CDR1 is SGHRS, CDR2 YFSETQ, per germline. CDR3 bases: TGCGCCAGCGCGAACAACAGGGGATCGGGGGAGCAGTACTTC. The encoded protein is CASANNRGSGEQYF.

The chain uses TRBV25-1 and TRBJ1-6, with TRBD1 as a possible D gene (5 bases). The CDR3 spans 14 residues. V was clipped by 6 bases and J by 13 bases, with 19 bases between them. Germline loops: CDR1 MGHDK, CDR2 SYGVNS. DNA for the CDR3: TGTGCCAGCAGGGACGGGGGACGCCGGACGCCCCTCCACTTT. This encodes CASRDGGRRTPLHF.

The chain joins TRBV6-6 to TRBJ2-7; D is unresolved. The V gene lost 2 bases and the J gene lost 5 bases, with 13 bases spanning the gap. Germline CDR1 and CDR2: MNHNY and SVGAGI (reference sequence). CDR3 length equals 14 residues. The CDR3 sequence: CASSYETYRDEQYF. The CDR3 bases are TGTGCCAGCAGTTACGAGACCTACCGGGACGAGCAGTACTTC.

This clone turned up a few times. The chain is built from TRBV5-1 and TRBJ1-2, with D tentatively TRBD1 (5 bases). Germline CDR1 SGHRS, CDR2 YFSETQ. V gave up 0 bases and J gave up 8 bases, with 17 bases separating them. The CDR3 contains 15 residues. In DNA, the CDR3 is TGCGCCAGCAGCTTGGGAACTCAGGGAGCGGGCGGCTACACCTTC. It specifies CASSLGTQGAGGYTF.

The chain links TRBV2 to TRBJ2-7; 7 nucleotides agree with TRBD1. The length of the CDR3 is 14 residues. Germline V gives CDR1 SNHLY, CDR2 FYNNEI. The trim removed 7 bases at V and 0 bases at J, leaving 6 bases unmatched. The DNA for the CDR3 is TGTGCCAGCACCGGGACAGCCAGCTCCTACGAGCAGTACTTC. Its translation: CASTGTASSYEQYF. The full variable domain, with the rest looked up from reference TRBV2 and TRBJ2-7, is EPEVTQTPSHQVTQMGQEVILRCVPISNHLYFYWYRQILGQKVEFLVSFYNNEISEKSEIFDDQFSVERPDGSNFTLKIRSTKLEDSAMYFCASTGTASSYEQYFGPGTRLTVT.

DNA of the CDR3: TGTGCCAGCAGTCACATCGGGACTAGCGGGAGGTCCTACGAGCAGTACTTC. It is translated as CASSHIGTSGRSYEQYF. The J gene is TRBJ2-7, the V gene TRBV25-1; 15 nucleotides agree with TRBD2. V was clipped by 5 bases and J by 1 base; unmatched bases: 6. This CDR3 is built from 17 residues. Germline CDR1 MGHDK, CDR2 SYGVNS.

J is TRBJ2-1 and V is TRBV6-1; D unclear. Trimming took off 3 bases at V and 7 bases at J, with 7 bases between the two ends. The CDR3 covers 12 residues. Germline loops: CDR1 MNHNS, CDR2 SASEGT. This CDR3 reads CASSEAMNEQFF. The DNA for the CDR3 is TGTGCCAGCAGTGAGGCGATGAATGAGCAGTTCTTC.

The chain couples TRBV7-2 to TRBJ2-7; D not certain. Germline assignment: CDR1 SGHTA and CDR2 FQGNSA. This CDR3 region has 12 residues. V was cut by 5 bases and J by 3 bases, with 8 bases left in between. The CDR3 bases are TGTGCCAGCAGCAGGACGGTCTACGAGCAGTACTTC. Protein sequence: CASSRTVYEQYF.

The chain has TRBV11-3 and TRBJ1-2; D is unresolved. This CDR3 is 15 amino acids long. From germline, CDR1 is SGHNT and CDR2 YENEEA. Trimming shortened V by 5 bases and J by 4 bases, and 17 bases separated the two germline ends. Here the CDR3 DNA reads TGTGCCAGCAGCCTAGCAGGAGATCGAGGCTATGGCTACACCTTC. It codes for CASSLAGDRGYGYTF.

The chain combines TRBV5-1 with TRBJ2-5; 7 nucleotides match TRBD1. The V gene end was trimmed by 4 bases and the J gene end by 11 bases; junction bases not matched to a gene: 20. CDR1 and CDR2 from the germline V gene are SGHRS and YFSETQ. CDR3 length equals 16 residues. CDR3: CASSAGTDGLVDEQYF. CDR3 in DNA: TGCGCCAGCAGCGCCGGGACAGACGGACTCGTTGATGAGCAGTACTTC.

The chain joins TRBV7-3 to TRBJ2-5, with D uncertain. V lost 2 bases, J lost 6 bases, and 10 bases lay in between. Per germline, CDR1 SGHTA and CDR2 FQGTGA. There are 13 residues in the CDR3. The CDR3 nucleotides are TGTGCCAGCAGCTTATTTGGGGAACAGACCCAGTACTTC. It specifies CASSLFGEQTQYF.

The chain combines TRBV4-1 with TRBJ2-1; no firm D call. CDR1 and CDR2 from the germline V gene are MGHRA and YSYEKL. The CDR3 runs 15 residues. V lost 0 bases, J lost 2 bases, and 8 bases lay in between. In nucleotides, the CDR3 is TGCGCCAGCAGCCAAGAGCACAATACCTACAATGAGCAGTTCTTC. Residues: CASSQEHNTYNEQFF.

The J gene is TRBJ1-2, the V gene TRBV28; D is unresolved. Trimming shortened V by 7 bases and J by 2 bases, and 8 bases separated the two germline ends. In germline, CDR1 is MDHEN, CDR2 SYDVKM. The CDR3 contains 12 residues. The CDR3 protein is CASTTPNYGYTF. CDR3 nucleotides: TGTGCCAGCACCACACCCAACTATGGCTACACCTTC.

The J gene is TRBJ2-3, the V gene TRBV27; D gene uncertain. The length of the CDR3 is 14 residues. Germline loops: CDR1 MNHEY, CDR2 SMNVEV (reference sequence). Trimming cost V 3 bases and J 4 bases, with 11 bases left between them. As DNA, the CDR3 is TGTGCCAGCAGTTTTGGGAATTGGGCAGATACGCAGTATTTT. This sequence encodes CASSFGNWADTQYF.

This rearrangement joins TRBV6-5 to TRBJ1-2; no clear D gene. The V end lost 0 bases, the J end lost 7 bases, and 18 bases lay between the germline ends. The CDR3 consists of 16 residues. The germline gives CDR1 MNHEY, CDR2 SVGAGI. The DNA of the CDR3 is TGTGCCAGCAGTTACTCGATGGCAGCTTATGAGGTTGGCTACACCTTC. Translating gives CASSYSMAAYEVGYTF.

The chain combines TRBV15 with TRBJ2-1; 10 positions agree with TRBD2. The trim removed 1 base at V and 3 bases at J, leaving 6 bases unmatched. Germline values: CDR1 LNHNV, CDR2 YYDKDF (reference sequence). The CDR3 consists of 17 residues. CDR3 protein: CATSRATSGIVYNEQFF. The CDR3 DNA reads as TGTGCCACCAGCAGAGCCACTAGCGGGATAGTCTACAATGAGCAGTTCTTC.

This chain joins TRBV10-1 and TRBJ2-3; unclear D gene. This CDR3 has 14 amino acids. V lost 1 base, J lost 1 base, and 6 bases lay in between. From germline, CDR1 is WNHNN and CDR2 SYGVQD (reference sequence). CDR3 residues: CASSEYGRTDTQYF. CDR3 in DNA: TGCGCCAGCAGTGAGTACGGTCGCACAGATACGCAGTATTTT.

The V gene is TRBV6-4, the J gene TRBJ2-7, with 12 bases lining up with TRBD1. V lost 2 bases, J lost 2 bases, and 4 bases stayed unmatched. Germline CDR1 reads MRHNA; CDR2 reads SNTAGT. The CDR3 spans 16 residues. CDR3 loop: CASSDLGDRGPYEQYF. CDR3 bases: TGTGCCAGCAGTGACCTCGGGGACAGGGGGCCCTACGAGCAGTACTTC.